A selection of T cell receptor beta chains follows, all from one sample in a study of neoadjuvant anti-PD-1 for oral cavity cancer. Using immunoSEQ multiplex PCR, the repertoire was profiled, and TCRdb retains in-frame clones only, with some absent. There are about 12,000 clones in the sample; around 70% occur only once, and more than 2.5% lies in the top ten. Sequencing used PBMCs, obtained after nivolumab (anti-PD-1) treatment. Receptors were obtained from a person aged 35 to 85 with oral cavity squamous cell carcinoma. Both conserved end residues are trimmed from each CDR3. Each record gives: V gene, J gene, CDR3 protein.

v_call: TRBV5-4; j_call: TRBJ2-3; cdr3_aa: ASSLRGPDTQY
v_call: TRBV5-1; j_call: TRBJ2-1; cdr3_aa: ASSLPDVPYNEQF
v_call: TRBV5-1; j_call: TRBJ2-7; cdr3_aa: ASSRTGPYEQY
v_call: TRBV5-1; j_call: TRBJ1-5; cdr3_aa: ASSPGTYNQPQH
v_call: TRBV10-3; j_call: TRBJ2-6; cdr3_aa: AIGEGSTGANVLT
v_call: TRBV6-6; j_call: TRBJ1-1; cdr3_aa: ASSYGVRDTEAF
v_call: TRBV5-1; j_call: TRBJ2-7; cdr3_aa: ASSFPGTGSEQY
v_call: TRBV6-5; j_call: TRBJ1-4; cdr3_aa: ASRGGRKLF
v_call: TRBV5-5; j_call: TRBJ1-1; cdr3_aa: ASSLYDSLNTEAF
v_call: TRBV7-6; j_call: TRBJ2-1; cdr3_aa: ASSSPLGLRF
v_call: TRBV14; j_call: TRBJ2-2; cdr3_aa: ASSQGRTDTGELF
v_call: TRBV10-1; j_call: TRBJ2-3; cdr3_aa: ASSEFAARVDTQY
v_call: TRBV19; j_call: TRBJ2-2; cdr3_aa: ASSIGAGGGDTGELF
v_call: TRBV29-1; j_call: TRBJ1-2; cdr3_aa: SVRGSYGYT
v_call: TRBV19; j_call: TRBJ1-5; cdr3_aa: ASSIWGDNQPQH
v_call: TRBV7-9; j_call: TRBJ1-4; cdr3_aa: ASSPTLGISNEKLF
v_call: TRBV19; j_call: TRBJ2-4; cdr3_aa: ASRPGHQGNIQY
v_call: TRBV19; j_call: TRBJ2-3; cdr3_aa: ATGTGTDTQY
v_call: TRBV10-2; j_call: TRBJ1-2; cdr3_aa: ASGGGVEGYT
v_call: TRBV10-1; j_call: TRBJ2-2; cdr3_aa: ASSERHIAGAGELF
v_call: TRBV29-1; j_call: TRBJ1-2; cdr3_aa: SAWGTGGYT
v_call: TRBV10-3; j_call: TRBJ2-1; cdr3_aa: AIRGTSDHSSYNEQF
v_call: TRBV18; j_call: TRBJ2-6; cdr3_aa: ASSTYSGANVLT
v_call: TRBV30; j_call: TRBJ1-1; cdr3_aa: AWRRQGAVGLTTEAF
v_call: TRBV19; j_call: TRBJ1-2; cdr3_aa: ASSTLRGGTNYGYT
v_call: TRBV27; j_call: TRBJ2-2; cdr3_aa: ASSLAGNTGELF
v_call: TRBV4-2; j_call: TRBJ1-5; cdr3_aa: ASSRYHGTANQPQH
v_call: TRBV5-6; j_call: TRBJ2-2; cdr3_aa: ASSQISYRDRENTGELF
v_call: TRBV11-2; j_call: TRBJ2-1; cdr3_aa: ASSRVTEQF
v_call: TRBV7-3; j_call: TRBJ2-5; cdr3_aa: ASSLDYQETQY
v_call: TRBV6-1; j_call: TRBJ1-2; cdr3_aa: ASSEGELGQGNGYT
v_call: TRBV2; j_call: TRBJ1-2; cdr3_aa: ASMRDRGASSGYT
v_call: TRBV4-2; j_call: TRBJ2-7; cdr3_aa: ASSSGTGDFNEQY
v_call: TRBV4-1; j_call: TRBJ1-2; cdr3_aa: ASSQTGGGNYGYT
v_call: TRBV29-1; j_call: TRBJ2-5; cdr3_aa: SVLGPWQETQY
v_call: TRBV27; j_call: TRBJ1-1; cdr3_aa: ASAPYPGVPAF
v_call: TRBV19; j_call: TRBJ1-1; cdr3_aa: ASAPGQGSASTEAF
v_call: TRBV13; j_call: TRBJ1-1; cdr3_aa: ASQGQLNTEAF
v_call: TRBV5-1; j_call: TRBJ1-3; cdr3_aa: ASSLVAGSGNTIY
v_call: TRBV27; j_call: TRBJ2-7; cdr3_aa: ATSPGFGYEAYEQY
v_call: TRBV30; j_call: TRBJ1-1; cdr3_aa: AWTGGTTEAF
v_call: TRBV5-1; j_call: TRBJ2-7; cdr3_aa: ASSLRGQGEQY
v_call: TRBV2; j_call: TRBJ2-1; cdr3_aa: ASTPGLADLNEQF
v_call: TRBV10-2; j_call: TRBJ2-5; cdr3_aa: ASSDYLVQETQY
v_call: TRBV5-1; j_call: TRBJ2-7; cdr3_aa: ASSKRPGLAGGPVTYEQY
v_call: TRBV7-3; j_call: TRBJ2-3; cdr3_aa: ASSPGTSTDTQY
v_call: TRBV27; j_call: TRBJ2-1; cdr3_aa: ASGGDGTYNEQF
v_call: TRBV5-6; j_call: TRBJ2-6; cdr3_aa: ASSHRGPSGANVLT
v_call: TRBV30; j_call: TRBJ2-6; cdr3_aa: AWLRGTLSSGANVLT